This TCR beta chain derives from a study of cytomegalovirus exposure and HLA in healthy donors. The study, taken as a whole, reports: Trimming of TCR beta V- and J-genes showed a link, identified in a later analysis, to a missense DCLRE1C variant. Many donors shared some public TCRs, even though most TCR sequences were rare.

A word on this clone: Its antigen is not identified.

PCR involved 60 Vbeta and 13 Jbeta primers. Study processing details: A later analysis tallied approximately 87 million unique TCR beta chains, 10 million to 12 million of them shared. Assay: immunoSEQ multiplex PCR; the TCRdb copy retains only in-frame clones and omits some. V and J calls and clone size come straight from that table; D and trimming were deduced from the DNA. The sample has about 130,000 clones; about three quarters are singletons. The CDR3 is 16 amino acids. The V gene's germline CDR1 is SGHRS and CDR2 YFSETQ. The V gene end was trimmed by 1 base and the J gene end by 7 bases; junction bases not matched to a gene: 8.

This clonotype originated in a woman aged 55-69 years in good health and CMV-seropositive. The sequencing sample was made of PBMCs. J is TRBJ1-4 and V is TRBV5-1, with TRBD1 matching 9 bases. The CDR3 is CASSLSSLDRGEKLFF. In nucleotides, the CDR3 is TGCGCCAGCAGCTTGTCCTCCTTGGACAGGGGTGAAAAACTGTTTTTT. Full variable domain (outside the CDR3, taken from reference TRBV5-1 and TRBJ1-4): KAGVTQTPRYLIKTRGQQVTLSCSPISGHRSVSWYQQTPGQGLQFLFEYFSETQRNKGNFPGRFSGRQFSNSRSEMNVSTLELGDSALYLCASSLSSLDRGEKLFFGSGTQLSVL.